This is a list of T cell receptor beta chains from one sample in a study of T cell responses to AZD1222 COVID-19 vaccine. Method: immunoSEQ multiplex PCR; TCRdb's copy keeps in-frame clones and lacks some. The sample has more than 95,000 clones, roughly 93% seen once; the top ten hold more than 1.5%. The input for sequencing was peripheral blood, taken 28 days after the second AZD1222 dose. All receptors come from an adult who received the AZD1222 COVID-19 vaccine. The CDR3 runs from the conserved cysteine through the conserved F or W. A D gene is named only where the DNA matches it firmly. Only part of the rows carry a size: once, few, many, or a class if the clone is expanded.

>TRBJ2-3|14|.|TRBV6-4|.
CASSERGSTDTQYF
TGTGCCAGCAGCGAGAGGGGTAGCACAGATACGCAGTATTTT
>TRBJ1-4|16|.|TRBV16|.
CASSQIQGRTNEKLFF
TGTGCCAGCAGCCAAATCCAGGGGAGAACTAATGAAAAACTGTTTTTT
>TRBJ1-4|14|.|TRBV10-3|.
CAISSASTNEKLFF
TGTGCCATCTCGTCGGCTTCAACTAATGAAAAACTGTTTTTT
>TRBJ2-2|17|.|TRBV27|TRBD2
CASSLFRLAGTTGELFF
TGTGCCAGCAGTCTCTTTCGACTAGCGGGAACAACCGGGGAGCTGTTTTTT
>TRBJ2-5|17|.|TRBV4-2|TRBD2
CASSQGRLAGDRETQYF
TGTGCCAGCAGCCAAGGACGACTAGCGGGAGATCGGGAGACCCAGTACTTC
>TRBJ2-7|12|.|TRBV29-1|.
CSTRQNPYEQYF
TGCAGCACCCGACAGAACCCCTACGAGCAGTACTTC
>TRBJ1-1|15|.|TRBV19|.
CASIRGASGNTEAFF
TGTGCCAGTATTAGGGGCGCGAGTGGCAACACTGAAGCTTTCTTT
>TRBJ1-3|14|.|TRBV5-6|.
CASSFGNSGNTIYF
TGTGCCAGCAGCTTCGGGAACTCTGGAAACACCATATATTTT
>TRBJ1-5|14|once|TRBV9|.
CASSVGVGHQPQHF
TGTGCCAGCAGCGTAGGGGTAGGTCATCAGCCCCAGCATTTT
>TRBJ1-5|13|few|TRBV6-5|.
CASSLGQPQPQHF
TGTGCCAGCAGTCTGGGCCAGCCTCAGCCCCAGCATTTT
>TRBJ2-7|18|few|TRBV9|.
CASSVSERFGPYSYEQYF
TGTGCCAGCAGCGTATCGGAGAGGTTTGGACCCTACTCCTACGAGCAGTACTTC
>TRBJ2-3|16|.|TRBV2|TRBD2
CASSGGLAGSSDTQYF
TGTGCCAGCAGTGGGGGACTAGCGGGATCGTCAGATACGCAGTATTTT
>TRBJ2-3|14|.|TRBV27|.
CASSFRLGTDTQYF
TGTGCCAGCAGTTTTAGGTTGGGGACAGATACGCAGTATTTT
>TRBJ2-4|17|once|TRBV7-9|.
CASSPNREQMAKNIQYF
TGTGCCAGCAGCCCAAACAGGGAGCAAATGGCCAAAAACATTCAGTACTTC
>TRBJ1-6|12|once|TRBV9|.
CASSVNNSPLHF
TGTGCCAGCAGTGTGAATAATTCACCCCTCCACTTT
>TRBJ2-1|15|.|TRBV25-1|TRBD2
CASSRGRAESSEQFF
TGTGCCAGCAGTCGCGGGAGGGCCGAGTCGAGTGAGCAGTTCTTC
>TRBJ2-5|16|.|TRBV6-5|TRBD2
CASSYSPAGVKETQYF
TGTGCCAGCAGTTACTCTCCAGCGGGAGTTAAAGAGACCCAGTACTTC
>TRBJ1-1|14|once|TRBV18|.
CASSPPSQSHEAFF
TGTGCCAGCTCACCACCGTCACAGTCCCATGAAGCTTTCTTT
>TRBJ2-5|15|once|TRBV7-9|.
CASSSRDIYQETQYF
TGTGCCAGCAGCTCGAGGGACATCTACCAAGAGACCCAGTACTTC
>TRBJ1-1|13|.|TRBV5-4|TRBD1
CASSLQGVTEAFF
TGTGCCAGCAGCTTACAGGGGGTCACTGAAGCTTTCTTT
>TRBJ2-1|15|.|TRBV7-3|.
CASSPGLTTYNEQFF
TGTGCCAGCAGCCCGGGACTTACAACCTACAATGAGCAGTTCTTC
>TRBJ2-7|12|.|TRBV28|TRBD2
CASLADSYEQYF
TGTGCCAGCCTAGCGGACTCCTACGAGCAGTACTTC
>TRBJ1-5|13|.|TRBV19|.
CASTGQNNQPQHF
TGTGCCAGTACCGGACAGAACAATCAGCCCCAGCATTTT
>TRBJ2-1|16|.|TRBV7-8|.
CASSLDYPISYNEQFF
TGTGCCAGCAGCTTAGACTACCCGATTTCCTACAATGAGCAGTTCTTC
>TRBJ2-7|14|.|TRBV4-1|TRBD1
CASSQWLGGDEQYF
TGCGCCAGCAGCCAGTGGTTAGGGGGCGACGAGCAGTACTTC
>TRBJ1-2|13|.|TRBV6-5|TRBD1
CASSLDRAYGYTF
TGTGCCAGCAGTCTGGACAGGGCGTACGGCTACACCTTC
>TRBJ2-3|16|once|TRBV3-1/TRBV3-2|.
CASSLRAGGGTDTQYF
TGTGCCAGCAGCCTGCGAGCCGGGGGCGGCACAGATACGCAGTATTTT
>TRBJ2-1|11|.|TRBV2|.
CASRGRNEQFF
TGTGCCAGCCGAGGGAGGAATGAGCAGTTCTTC
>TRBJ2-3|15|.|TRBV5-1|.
CASSEGRSKRDTQYF
TGCGCCAGCAGCGAGGGACGGTCAAAGAGAGATACGCAGTATTTT
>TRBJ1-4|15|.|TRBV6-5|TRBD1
CASSHLTGGVEKLFF
TGTGCCAGCAGTCACCTGACAGGGGGAGTTGAAAAACTGTTTTTT
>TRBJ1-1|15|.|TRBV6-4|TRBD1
CASSDWMDRGPEAFF
TGTGCCAGCAGTGACTGGATGGACAGGGGTCCTGAAGCTTTCTTT
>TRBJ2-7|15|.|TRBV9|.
CASSVEGQEIYEQYF
TGTGCCAGCAGCGTAGAGGGTCAGGAAATCTACGAGCAGTACTTC
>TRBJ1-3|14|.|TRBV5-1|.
CASSLDVGRNTIYF
TGCGCCAGCAGCTTGGACGTCGGTAGAAACACCATATATTTT
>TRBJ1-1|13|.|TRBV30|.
CAWRWIGETEAFF
TGTGCCTGGAGATGGATCGGAGAAACTGAAGCTTTCTTT
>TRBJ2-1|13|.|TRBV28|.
CASINFHYNEQFF
TGTGCCAGCATAAATTTTCACTACAATGAGCAGTTCTTC
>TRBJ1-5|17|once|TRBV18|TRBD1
CASSLGTGGASNQPQHF
TGTGCCAGCTCCCTTGGGACAGGGGGCGCGAGCAATCAGCCCCAGCATTTT
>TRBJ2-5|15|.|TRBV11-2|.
CASSLGPGLKETQYF
TGTGCCAGCAGCTTAGGGCCCGGCCTGAAAGAGACCCAGTACTTC
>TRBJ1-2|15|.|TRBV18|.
CASSLSRGLERGYTF
TGTGCCAGCTCACTTAGTCGGGGGCTGGAGCGTGGCTACACCTTC
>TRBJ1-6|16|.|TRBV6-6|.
CASSIGTASYNSPLHF
TGTGCCAGCAGCATCGGGACCGCTAGCTATAATTCACCCCTCCACTTT
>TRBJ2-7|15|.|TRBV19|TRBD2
CASTQTSGSINKQYF
TGTGCCAGTACCCAGACTAGCGGGAGTATTAACAAGCAGTACTTC
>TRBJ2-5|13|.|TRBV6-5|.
CASSLVGRETQYF
TGTGCCAGTTCCTTAGTTGGGCGAGAGACCCAGTACTTC
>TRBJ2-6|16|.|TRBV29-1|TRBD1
CAEHRGAYSGANVLTF
TGCGCCGAACACAGGGGGGCTTACTCTGGGGCCAACGTCCTGACTTTC
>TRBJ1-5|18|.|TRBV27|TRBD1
CASSPQGGIGEGNQPQHF
TGTGCCAGCAGTCCCCAGGGGGGGATCGGAGAGGGCAATCAGCCCCAGCATTTT
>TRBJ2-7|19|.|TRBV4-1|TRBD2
CASSQAPGTSGSFGYEQYF
TGCGCCAGCAGCCAGGCCCCCGGGACTAGCGGGAGCTTTGGGTACGAGCAGTACTTC
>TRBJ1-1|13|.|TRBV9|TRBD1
CASSGQGETEAFF
TGTGCCAGCAGCGGACAGGGCGAAACTGAAGCTTTCTTT
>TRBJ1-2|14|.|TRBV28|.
CASSLWGSSYGYTF
TGTGCCAGCAGTTTATGGGGCAGCTCGTATGGCTACACCTTC